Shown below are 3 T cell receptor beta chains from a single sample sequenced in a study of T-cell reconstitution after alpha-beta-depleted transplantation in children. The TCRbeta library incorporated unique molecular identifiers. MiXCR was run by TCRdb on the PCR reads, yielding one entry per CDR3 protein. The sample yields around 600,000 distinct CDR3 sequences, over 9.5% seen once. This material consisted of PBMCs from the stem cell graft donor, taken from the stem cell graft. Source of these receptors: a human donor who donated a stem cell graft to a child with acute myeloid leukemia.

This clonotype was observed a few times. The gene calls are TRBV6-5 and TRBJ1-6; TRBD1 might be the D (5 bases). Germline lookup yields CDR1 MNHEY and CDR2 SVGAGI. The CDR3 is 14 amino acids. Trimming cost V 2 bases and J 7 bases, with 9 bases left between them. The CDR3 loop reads CASSYRGENSPLHF. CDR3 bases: TGTGCCAGCAGTTACAGGGGAGAGAATTCACCCCTCCACTTT.

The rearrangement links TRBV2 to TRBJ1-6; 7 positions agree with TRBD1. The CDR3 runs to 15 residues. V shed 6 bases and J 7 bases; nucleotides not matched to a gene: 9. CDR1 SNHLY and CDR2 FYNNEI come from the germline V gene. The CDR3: CASRAEDRINSPLHF. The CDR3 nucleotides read TGTGCCAGCAGGGCCGAGGACAGGATAAATTCACCCCTCCACTTT.

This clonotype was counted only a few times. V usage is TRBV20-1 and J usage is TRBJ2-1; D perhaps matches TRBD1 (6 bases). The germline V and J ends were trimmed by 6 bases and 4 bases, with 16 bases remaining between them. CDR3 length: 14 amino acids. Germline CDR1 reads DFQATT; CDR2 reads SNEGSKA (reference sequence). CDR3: CSASPGTQYNEQFF. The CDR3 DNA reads TGCAGTGCATCACCCGGGACACAATACAATGAGCAGTTCTTC.